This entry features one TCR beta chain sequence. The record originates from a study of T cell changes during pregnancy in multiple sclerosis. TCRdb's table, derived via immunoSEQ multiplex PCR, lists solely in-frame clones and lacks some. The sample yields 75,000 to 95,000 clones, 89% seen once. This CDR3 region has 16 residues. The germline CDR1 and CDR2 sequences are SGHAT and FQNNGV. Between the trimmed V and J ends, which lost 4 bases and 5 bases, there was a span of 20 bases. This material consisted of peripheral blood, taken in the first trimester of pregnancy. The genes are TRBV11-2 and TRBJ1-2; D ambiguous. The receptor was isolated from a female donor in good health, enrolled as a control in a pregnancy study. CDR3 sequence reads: CASSSGREGDRYGYTF. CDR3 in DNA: TGTGCCAGCAGCTCCGGGCGGGAGGGCGATAGATATGGCTACACCTTC.